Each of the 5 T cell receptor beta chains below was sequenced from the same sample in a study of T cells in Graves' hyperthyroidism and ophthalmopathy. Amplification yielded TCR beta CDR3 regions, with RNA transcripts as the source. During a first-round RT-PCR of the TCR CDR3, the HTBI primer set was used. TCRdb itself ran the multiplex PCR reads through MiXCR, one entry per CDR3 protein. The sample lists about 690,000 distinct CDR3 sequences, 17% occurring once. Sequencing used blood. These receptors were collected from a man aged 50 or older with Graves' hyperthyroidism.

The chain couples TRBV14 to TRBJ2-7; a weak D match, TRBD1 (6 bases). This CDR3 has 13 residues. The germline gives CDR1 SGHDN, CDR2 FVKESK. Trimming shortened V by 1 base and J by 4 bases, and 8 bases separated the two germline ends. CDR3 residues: CASSQVRGYEQYF. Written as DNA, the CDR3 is TGTGCCAGCAGCCAAGTCAGGGGATACGAGCAGTACTTC.

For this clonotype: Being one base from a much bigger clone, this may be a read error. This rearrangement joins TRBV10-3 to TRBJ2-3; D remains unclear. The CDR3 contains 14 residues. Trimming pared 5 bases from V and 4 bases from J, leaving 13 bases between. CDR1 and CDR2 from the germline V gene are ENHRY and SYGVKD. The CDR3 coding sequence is TGTGCCATCAGTTACTCGGTAGTACCAGATACGCAGTATTTT. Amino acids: CAISYSVVPDTQYF.

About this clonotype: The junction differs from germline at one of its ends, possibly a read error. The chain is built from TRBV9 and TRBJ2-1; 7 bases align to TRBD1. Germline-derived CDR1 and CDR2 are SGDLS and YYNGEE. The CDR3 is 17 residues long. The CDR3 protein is CASSVGDRLSSYNEQVF. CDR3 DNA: TGTGCCAGCAGCGTAGGGGACAGACTTAGCTCCTACAATGAGCAGGTCTTC.

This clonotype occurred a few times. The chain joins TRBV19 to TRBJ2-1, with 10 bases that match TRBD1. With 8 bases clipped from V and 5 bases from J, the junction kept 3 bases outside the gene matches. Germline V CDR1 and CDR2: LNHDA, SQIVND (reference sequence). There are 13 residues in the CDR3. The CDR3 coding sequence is TGTGCCAGTGGGACAGGGGCCGACAATGAGCAGTTCTTC. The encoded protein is CASGTGADNEQFF.

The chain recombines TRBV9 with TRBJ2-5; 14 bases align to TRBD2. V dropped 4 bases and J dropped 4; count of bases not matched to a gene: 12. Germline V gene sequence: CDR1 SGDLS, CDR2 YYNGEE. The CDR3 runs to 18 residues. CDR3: CASSSGLAGGLSVETQYF. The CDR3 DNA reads TGTGCCAGCAGCTCCGGACTAGCGGGAGGTTTGAGTGTAGAGACCCAGTACTTC.